These 12 T cell receptor beta chains were sequenced from one sample in a study of siplizumab effects on memory and regulatory T cells. The table came from immunoSEQ multiplex PCR; TCRdb's copy has only in-frame clones and leaves some out. Of approximately 100,000 clones listed, about 91% were seen once; the top ten hold 0.55% to 0.85%. The sample consisted of Tregs sorted from blood. The receptor source for this set is a human donor in good health.

V usage is TRBV5-1 and J usage is TRBJ2-7, with D possibly called TRBD1 or TRBD2 (6 bases each). This CDR3 has 15 residues. Per germline, CDR1 SGHRS and CDR2 YFSETQ. Trimming removed 3 bases at V and 4 bases at J, with 17 bases between. This CDR3 reads CASSWMGGQGYEQYF. The DNA for the CDR3 is TGCGCCAGCAGCTGGATGGGGGGCCAGGGGTACGAGCAGTACTTC.

The CDR3 protein is CASRSNRGRWNTIYF. The CDR3 DNA sequence: TGTGCCAGCAGGTCAAACAGGGGGCGATGGAACACCATATATTTT. This chain connects TRBV14 to TRBJ1-3, with 9 bases fitting TRBD1. CDR1 is SGHDN and CDR2 is FVKESK in the germline V gene. The CDR3 sequence is 15 residues long. V lost 6 bases, J lost 7 bases, and 10 bases stayed unmatched.

The J gene is TRBJ2-7, the V gene TRBV6-1; D perhaps matches TRBD2 (6 bases). Germline V lookup: CDR1 MNHNS, CDR2 SASEGT. V gave up 6 bases and J gave up 2 bases, with 11 bases separating them. The CDR3 sequence is 13 residues long. CDR3 coding DNA: TGTGCCAGCAGCACCGGGGGTCCCTACGAGCAGTACTTC. Its protein is CASSTGGPYEQYF.

The rearrangement links TRBV9 to TRBJ2-2, with D hard to call. Trimming pared 0 bases from V and 1 base from J, leaving 10 bases between. The CDR3 contains 16 residues. Germline V lookup: CDR1 SGDLS, CDR2 YYNGEE. The CDR3 loop is CASSVAAGVNTGELFF. The CDR3 DNA follows: TGTGCCAGCAGCGTAGCAGCAGGAGTGAACACCGGGGAGCTGTTTTTT.

The chain joins TRBV7-2 to TRBJ2-5; no clear D gene. The CDR3 totals 10 residues. Per the germline V gene, CDR1 is SGHTA and CDR2 is FQGNSA. Trimming removed 11 bases at V and 1 base at J, with 5 bases between. In DNA form, the CDR3 reads TGTGCCTTCGCCCAAGAGACCCAGTACTTC. It yields the protein CAFAQETQYF.

This clone was observed once. The rearrangement joins TRBV2 to TRBJ2-7, with TRBD1 matching 8 bases. V shed 5 bases, J shed 2 bases, and the junction held 11 bases outside the gene matches. Germline V gives CDR1 SNHLY, CDR2 FYNNEI. The CDR3 totals 16 residues. As DNA, the CDR3 is TGTGCCAGCAGTCGCTCGACAGGGGCGATAACCTACGAGCAGTACTTC. It encodes CASSRSTGAITYEQYF.

V gene TRBV7-8 combines with J gene TRBJ2-5, with a tentative D call TRBD1 (5 bases). Trimming took off 5 bases at V and 7 bases at J, with 14 bases between the two ends. Germline V gene data show CDR1 as SGHVS and CDR2 as FQNEAQ. The CDR3 is 13 amino acids. For the CDR3, the DNA is TGTGCCAGCAGCCAGGGCTCTGCGCCGACCCAGTACTTC. It is translated as CASSQGSAPTQYF.

The rearrangement uses TRBV11-3 and TRBJ2-5; 7 bases align to TRBD2. The V gene end was trimmed by 2 bases and the J gene end by 5 bases; junction bases not matched to a gene: 11. From germline, CDR1 is SGHNT and CDR2 YENEEA. CDR3 size: 16 residues. CDR3 sequence reads: CASSLSIGAGVETQYF. The CDR3 nucleotides read TGTGCCAGCAGCTTATCAATTGGGGCGGGAGTCGAGACCCAGTACTTC.

The chain employs TRBV2 and TRBJ1-5; D call uncertain. CDR3 size: 13 residues. V shed 7 bases and J shed 4 bases, with 11 bases lying between them. Germline V gene data show CDR1 as SNHLY and CDR2 as FYNNEI. For the CDR3, the DNA is TGTGCCAGCAAACGACGGTCAAATCAGCCCCAGCATTTT. Its translation is CASKRRSNQPQHF.

The chain uses TRBV19 and TRBJ2-1; 9 bases align to TRBD2. The CDR3 sequence is 14 residues long. V was pared by 2 bases and J by 10 bases, with 6 bases of the junction left unmatched. The germline V gene encodes CDR1 LNHDA and CDR2 SQIVND (reference sequence). CDR3 nucleotide sequence: TGTGCCAGTAGTATACCGGGACTAGCATTCGAGCAGTTCTTC. This codes for CASSIPGLAFEQFF.

The chain has TRBV2 and TRBJ2-3; D is undetermined. CDR1 is SNHLY and CDR2 is FYNNEI in the germline V gene. The CDR3 sequence is 13 residues long. Trimming left V 4 bases short and J 2 bases short, with 7 bases between. CDR3 nucleotide sequence: TGTGCCAGCAGTGTTAGGTACACAGATACGCAGTATTTT. Protein sequence: CASSVRYTDTQYF.

In DNA form, the CDR3 reads TGTGCCAGCTCACCAAATCCAGGGTTAGAGACCCAGTACTTC. Translated: CASSPNPGLETQYF. The chain joins TRBV18 to TRBJ2-5, with a tentative D call TRBD1 (5 bases). This CDR3 spans 14 amino acids. Germline assignment: CDR1 KGHSH and CDR2 LQKENI. V was pared by 2 bases and J by 4 bases, with 11 bases between.